The sequence of this TCR beta chain was determined in a study of cytomegalovirus exposure and HLA in healthy donors. Generated by immunoSEQ multiplex PCR, the TCRdb table keeps only in-frame clones and is missing some. The table includes 100,000 to 120,000 clones, roughly 89% detected once. The V gene end was trimmed by 5 bases and the J gene end by 8 bases; junction bases not matched to a gene: 6. CDR3 length equals 13 residues. Per the germline V gene, CDR1 is SGHRS and CDR2 is YFSETQ. In regard to this clone: Its antigen is not known.

The study's findings and limits: Cytomegalovirus association was listed for about 160 TCR beta chains. Cytomegalovirus status was reportedly diagnosed by the classifier with high specificity and sensitivity.

This TCR came from a woman between 18 and 29 years old in good health and CMV-seronegative. This chain connects TRBV5-1 to TRBJ2-1, with TRBD2 matching 8 bases. Specimen: PBMCs. DNA of the CDR3: TGCGCCAGCAGTCCGGGGGGGACCGATGAGCAGTTCTTC. Protein product: CASSPGGTDEQFF.